In this sample, the clone carrying this TCR beta chain turned up once. The antigen is unknown. CDR1 and CDR2 (germline): DFQATT, SNEGSKA (reference sequence). CDR3 size: 17 residues. J lost 0 bases, V lost 1 base, and 6 bases had no gene match. The data were taken from a study of vaccination and CD4 T cells after COVID-19. Noted treatment: roughly nine-day PBMC culture with coronavirus spike peptide pools or control peptides (ViraFEST assay). Study findings and constraints: In convalescent patients, 304 of 307 vaccine-specific clones were mono-reactive for SARS-CoV-2 spike.

Cultured CD4+ T cells had their DNA profiled by the Oncomine TCR Beta short-read assay. TCRdb itself ran the PCR reads through MiXCR, one entry per CDR3 protein. The top ten hold about a fifth of the sample, which has over 15,000 distinct CDR3 sequences, roughly 50% seen once. The sequencing here drew on CD4+ T cells from blood, cultured in vitro, taken before SARS-CoV-2 vaccination. This clonotype originated in a human donor who had recovered from COVID-19. This rearrangement joins TRBV20-1 to TRBJ2-1, with 10 bases identical to TRBD2. The CDR3 region has the DNA TGCAGTGCTAGAGGGACTAGCGGAGCGAGCTCCTACAATGAGCAGTTCTTC. This encodes CSARGTSGASSYNEQFF.